These 25 T cell receptor beta chains were sequenced from one sample in a study of blood T cell repertoires in COVID-19 (dated by TCRdb to 2019 to 2021). Library prep was done by the immunoSEQ multiplex PCR assay. The clones in this table, taken by TCRdb from immuneACCESS, are in-frame only. Not every clone is retained; where verified, under half of the shortfall comes from an unresolved V gene, and the cause of the rest is unknown. Present in this sample are approximately 500,000 clones, around 89% of which were seen just once. Of the sample, less than 2% is held by the ten largest clones. What was sequenced was PBMCs or T cells enriched from blood (not recorded which). These receptors all stem from a woman aged 40 to 50 who had recovered from COVID-19.

The chain combines TRBV30 with TRBJ2-7, with TRBD2 as a possible D gene (7 bases). Deletions cut 0 bases from V and 8 bases from J, with 17 bases between. This CDR3 comprises 14 residues. Germline CDR1 GTSNPN, CDR2 SVGIG (reference sequence). CDR3 loop: CAWSVGGDGTQQYF. DNA for the CDR3: TGTGCCTGGAGTGTAGGGGGGGACGGGACTCAGCAGTACTTC.

This chain links TRBV27 with TRBJ2-7; D may be TRBD2 (6 bases). The germline V gene encodes CDR1 MNHEY and CDR2 SMNVEV (reference sequence). The CDR3 has 13 amino acids. V lost 8 bases and J lost 0, with 11 bases in between. The CDR3, as DNA: TGTGCCAGCTCCGGGACTCCCTCCTACGAGCAGTACTTC. Its protein is CASSGTPSYEQYF.

The V call is TRBV18, the J call TRBJ2-3; TRBD1 matches at 11 bases. CDR1 KGHSH and CDR2 LQKENI come from the germline V gene. The length of the CDR3 is 15 residues. The V gene end was trimmed by 3 bases and the J gene end by 5 bases; junction bases not matched to a gene: 4. The CDR3 region is CASSPDRGRGDTQYF. The CDR3 bases are TGTGCCAGCTCACCGGACAGGGGGCGCGGAGATACGCAGTATTTT.

The CDR3 sequence: CATSNQRQRPNYGYTF. The CDR3 DNA follows: TGTGCCACCAGTAATCAACGACAGCGACCTAACTATGGCTACACCTTC. This chain connects TRBV24-1 to TRBJ1-2, with a tentative D call TRBD1 (5 bases). V lost 6 bases, J lost 0 bases, and 16 bases lay in between. The CDR3 consists of 16 residues. Looked up from germline, CDR1 is KGHDR and CDR2 is SFDVKD.

V is TRBV6-5 and J is TRBJ1-2; the D is unclear. CDR1 MNHEY and CDR2 SVGAGI come from the germline V gene. The CDR3 loop spans 13 amino acids. V gave up 6 bases and J gave up 4 bases, with 12 bases separating them. The CDR3 region has the DNA TGTGCCAGCAGATTTGGCAGCGTCTATGGCTACACCTTC. Its protein is CASRFGSVYGYTF.

The J gene is TRBJ2-3, the V gene TRBV7-2; TRBD2 aligns across 7 bases. The V segment lost 1 base and the J segment 2 bases; nucleotides outside the gene matches: 6. The CDR3 contains 16 residues. Germline CDR1 reads SGHTA; CDR2 reads FQGNSA. The CDR3 spells CASSLGREPLTDTQYF. The CDR3 DNA sequence: TGTGCCAGCAGCTTAGGGCGGGAGCCCCTCACAGATACGCAGTATTTT.

V gene TRBV30 combines with J gene TRBJ1-1; 8 bases agree with TRBD1. Germline V gives CDR1 GTSNPN, CDR2 SVGIG (reference sequence). V shed 5 bases and J 11 bases; nucleotides not matched to a gene: 10. The CDR3 consists of 12 residues. The CDR3 protein is CAWSGQGASAFF. As DNA, the CDR3 is TGTGCCTGGTCCGGGCAGGGGGCATCGGCTTTCTTT.

This chain links TRBV5-1 with TRBJ2-3, with 12 bases identical to TRBD2. V lost 3 bases, J lost 2 bases, and 4 bases stayed unmatched. Germline V gene lookup returns CDR1 SGHRS and CDR2 YFSETQ. The CDR3 contains 16 residues. The CDR3 sequence: CASSWGLAGPTDTQYF. The CDR3 bases are TGCGCCAGCAGCTGGGGACTAGCGGGCCCCACAGATACGCAGTATTTT.

V usage is TRBV29-1 and J usage is TRBJ1-5; D remains unclear. The germline CDR1 and CDR2 sequences are SQVTM and ANQGSEA. V was clipped by 6 bases and J by 0 bases, with 9 bases between them. This CDR3 region has 13 residues. CDR3 region: CSVRSGSNQPQHF. The DNA for the CDR3 is TGCAGCGTCAGAAGCGGTAGCAATCAGCCCCAGCATTTT.

This chain uses TRBV4-3 with TRBJ1-2; the match to TRBD1 covers 9 bases. The CDR3 runs 16 residues. Per germline, CDR1 LGHNA and CDR2 YSLEER. With 4 bases clipped from V and 1 base from J, the junction kept 7 bases outside the gene matches. CDR3 loop: CASSRVPGQGNYGYTF. The CDR3, as DNA: TGCGCCAGCAGCCGAGTCCCGGGACAGGGTAACTATGGCTACACCTTC.

V gene TRBV7-9 combines with J gene TRBJ2-3; D is perhaps TRBD1 (6 bases). The germline CDR1 and CDR2 sequences are SEHNR and FQNEAQ (reference sequence). This CDR3 contains 16 residues. V shed 5 bases and J shed 2 bases, with 17 bases lying between them. CDR3 sequence: CASSPRDKDYTDTQYF. The CDR3 DNA follows: TGTGCCAGCAGCCCCCGGGACAAGGATTACACAGATACGCAGTATTTT.

The chain employs TRBV7-8 and TRBJ1-1; D gene uncertain. Per the germline V gene, CDR1 is SGHVS and CDR2 is FQNEAQ. Trimming removed 1 base at V and 7 bases at J, with 10 bases between. The length of the CDR3 is 13 residues. The CDR3 sequence is CASSLDLPYEAFF. Written as DNA, the CDR3 is TGTGCCAGCAGCTTAGATCTCCCTTATGAAGCTTTCTTT.

The chain carries TRBV5-6 and TRBJ2-1; weak D call: TRBD2 (5 bases). The CDR3 has 15 amino acids. In germline, CDR1 is SGHDT, CDR2 YYEEEE. With 2 bases removed from V and 3 bases from J, the gap between germline ends came to 12 bases. The CDR3 region is CASSFEVALYNEQFF. The CDR3 DNA reads TGTGCCAGCAGCTTTGAGGTAGCGCTCTACAATGAGCAGTTCTTC.

This chain links TRBV10-3 with TRBJ2-7; TRBD1 might be the D (6 bases). V dropped 6 bases and J dropped 2 bases, with 14 bases sitting between them. Germline-derived CDR1 and CDR2 are ENHRY and SYGVKD. The CDR3 consists of 14 residues. The CDR3 here is CAISLDRSAYEQYF. The CDR3 DNA reads TGTGCCATCAGCCTAGACAGGTCGGCCTACGAGCAGTACTTC.

The rearrangement joins TRBV5-6 to TRBJ1-1; D perhaps matches TRBD1 (6 bases). The CDR3 extends over 13 amino acids. CDR1 and CDR2 from the germline V gene are SGHDT and YYEEEE. With 0 bases removed from V and 5 bases from J, the gap between germline ends came to 8 bases. The CDR3 reads CASSLGRGTEAFF. The CDR3 nucleotides are TGTGCCAGCAGCTTGGGCAGGGGAACTGAAGCTTTCTTT.

V and J are TRBV19 and TRBJ1-1, with D possibly TRBD1 on 5 matching bases. Trimming took 2 bases from V and 8 from J, leaving 24 bases between them. The CDR3 has 17 residues. Germline CDR1 LNHDA, CDR2 SQIVND (reference sequence). The CDR3 loop is CASSIFRGTKALLEAFF. The CDR3 DNA follows: TGTGCCAGTAGTATATTTCGGGGGACTAAAGCTCTTTTGGAAGCTTTCTTT.

This clone is medium-sized by share. This chain connects TRBV11-2 to TRBJ1-2, with D unresolved. This CDR3 region has 18 residues. Per the germline V gene, CDR1 is SGHAT and CDR2 is FQNNGV. With 4 bases removed from V and 3 bases from J, the gap between germline ends came to 24 bases. CDR3 in DNA: TGTGCCAGCAGCTCAGAACTGATGTCCAGTTGGGCCCACTATGGCTACACCTTC. Translating gives CASSSELMSSWAHYGYTF.

This clone showed up just a few times. The rearrangement uses TRBV6-1 and TRBJ1-2, with 9 bases matching TRBD1. After removal of 2 bases from V and 7 bases from J, the junction contained 8 bases not matched to a gene. This CDR3 spans 15 amino acids. Germline CDR1 and CDR2: MNHNS and SASEGT. DNA for the CDR3: TGTGCCAGCAGTGAAAGAAACAGGGGGCAAAGTGGCTACACCTTC. Translating it yields CASSERNRGQSGYTF.

The chain employs TRBV5-4 and TRBJ1-6; D is unclear. V was pared by 4 bases and J by 9 bases, with 23 bases between. The germline V gene encodes CDR1 SGHNT and CDR2 YYREEE (reference sequence). The CDR3 has 17 amino acids. Written as DNA, the CDR3 is TGTGCCAGCAGCCAAGGTGGGCCGGCCGCCGGAATTTCACCCCTCCACTTT. Encoded protein: CASSQGGPAAGISPLHF.

The V call is TRBV7-2, the J call TRBJ2-7; 11 nucleotides line up with TRBD2. Germline CDR1 is SGHTA and CDR2 is FQGNSA. The CDR3 sequence is 14 residues long. V lost 7 bases to trimming and J lost 3 bases; unmatched junction nucleotides: 5. The CDR3, as DNA: TGTGCCAGCACCGAAGGGACTAGCGGCTACGAGCAGTACTTC. Protein: CASTEGTSGYEQYF. Full variable domain (rest looked up from reference TRBV7-2 and TRBJ2-7): GAGVSQSPSNKVTEKGKDVELRCDPISGHTALYWYRQSLGQGLEFLIYFQGNSAPDKSGLPSDRFSAERTGGSVSTLTIQRTQQEDSAVYLCASTEGTSGYEQYFGPGTRLTVT.

This chain connects TRBV6-2 or TRBV6-3 to TRBJ2-1; 10 bases are a match to TRBD2. CDR1 MNHEY and CDR2 SVGEGT come from the germline V gene. The V gene end was trimmed by 5 bases and the J gene end by 7 bases; junction bases not matched to a gene: 11. This CDR3 spans 16 amino acids. CDR3 nucleotide sequence: TGTGCCAGCAGTACCCTCAGCGGGAGGGCCGGGAATGAGCAGTTCTTC. Translating it yields CASSTLSGRAGNEQFF.

This chain joins TRBV9 and TRBJ1-6, with D perhaps TRBD1 (6 bases). Trimming pared 4 bases from V and 4 bases from J, leaving 9 bases between. The CDR3 is made up of 14 amino acids. Germline V gives CDR1 SGDLS, CDR2 YYNGEE. This CDR3 is CASSTQGYNSPLHF. DNA of the CDR3: TGTGCCAGCAGCACACAGGGTTATAATTCACCCCTCCACTTT.

This sequence joins TRBV7-4 and TRBJ1-6; D unclear. Trimming shortened V by 3 bases and J by 4 bases, and 25 bases separated the two germline ends. CDR1 and CDR2 from the germline V gene are SGHVT and SQSDAQ. The length of the CDR3 is 20 residues. The CDR3 sequence is CASSFSGGPSERPYNSPLHF. DNA for the CDR3: TGTGCCAGCAGCTTCAGTGGTGGTCCCTCTGAGCGGCCTTATAATTCACCCCTCCACTTT.

V is TRBV5-8 and J is TRBJ2-7, with D perhaps TRBD2 (6 bases). CDR3 length: 14 residues. The germline gives CDR1 SGHTS, CDR2 YDEGEE. V was clipped by 1 base and J by 0 bases, with 8 bases between them. The CDR3 sequence is CASSLRGTSYEQYF. CDR3 sequence (DNA): TGTGCCAGCAGCTTGCGCGGGACCTCCTACGAGCAGTACTTC.

The V call is TRBV5-1, the J call TRBJ2-1; D is unresolved. This CDR3 region has 15 residues. CDR1 and CDR2 (germline): SGHRS, YFSETQ. V was pared by 1 base and J by 6 bases, with 14 bases between. CDR3 protein: CASSLIIARFNEQFF. CDR3 coding DNA: TGCGCCAGCAGCTTGATCATAGCCCGATTCAATGAGCAGTTCTTC.